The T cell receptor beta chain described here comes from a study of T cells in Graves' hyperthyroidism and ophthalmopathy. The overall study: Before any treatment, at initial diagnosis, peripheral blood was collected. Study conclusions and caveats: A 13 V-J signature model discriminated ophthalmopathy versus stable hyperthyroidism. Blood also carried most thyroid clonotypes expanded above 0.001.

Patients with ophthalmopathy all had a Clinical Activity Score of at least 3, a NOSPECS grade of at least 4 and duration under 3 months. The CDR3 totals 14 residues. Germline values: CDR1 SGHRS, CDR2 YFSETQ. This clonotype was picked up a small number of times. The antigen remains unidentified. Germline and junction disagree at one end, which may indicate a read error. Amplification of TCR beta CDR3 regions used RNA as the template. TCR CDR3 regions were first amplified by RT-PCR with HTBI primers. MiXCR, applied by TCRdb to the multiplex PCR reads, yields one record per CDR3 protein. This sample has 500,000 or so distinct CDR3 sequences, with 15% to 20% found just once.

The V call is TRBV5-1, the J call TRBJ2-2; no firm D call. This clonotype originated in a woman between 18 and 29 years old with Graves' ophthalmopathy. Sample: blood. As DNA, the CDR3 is TGCGCCAGCAACTTGTACGGGAACACCGGGGAGCTGTTTTTT. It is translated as CASNLYGNTGELFF.